This T cell receptor beta chain comes out of a study of CD8+ T cells in alopecia areata. Overall study context: It was oral tofacitinib, at 5 to 10 mg twice daily, that treated patients received.

Following RNA extraction, reverse transcription yielded cDNA that acted as the sequencing template. Using immunoSEQ multiplex PCR, the repertoire was profiled, and TCRdb retains in-frame clones only, with some absent. The table shows around 190,000 clones, with 60% occurring only once. Study-wide points: Affected scalp, especially in alopecia totalis/universalis, had a higher clonality than normal scalp did.

On this clone: Its cognate antigen is unknown.

Treatment defined: oral pan-JAK inhibitor, 5-10 mg twice daily. Punch biopsies of lesional scalp, plus peripheral blood, were taken from alopecia areata patients. The CDR3 runs 10 residues. Trimming removed 5 bases at V and 5 bases at J, with 6 bases between. CDR1 is DFQATT, CDR2 SNEGSKA, per germline (reference sequence). The clonotype comes from a human donor with alopecia areata. Sequences were derived from CD4+ T cells sorted from blood, sampled at week 24, from a patient treated with tofacitinib. The rearrangement links TRBV20-1 to TRBJ2-5; perhaps TRBD2 as D (6 bases). DNA for the CDR3: TGCAGTGCTGGGAGGGAGACCCAGTACTTC. Its protein is CSAGRETQYF.